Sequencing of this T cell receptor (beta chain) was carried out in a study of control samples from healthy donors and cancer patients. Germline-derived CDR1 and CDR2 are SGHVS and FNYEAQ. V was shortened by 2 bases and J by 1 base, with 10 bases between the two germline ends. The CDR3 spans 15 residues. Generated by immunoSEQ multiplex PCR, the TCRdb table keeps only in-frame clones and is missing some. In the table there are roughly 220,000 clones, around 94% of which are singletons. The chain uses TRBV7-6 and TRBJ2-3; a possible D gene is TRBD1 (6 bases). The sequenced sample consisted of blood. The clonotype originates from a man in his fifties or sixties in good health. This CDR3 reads CASSLWAGGTDTQYF. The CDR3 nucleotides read TGTGCCAGCAGCTTATGGGCAGGGGGCACAGATACGCAGTATTTT.